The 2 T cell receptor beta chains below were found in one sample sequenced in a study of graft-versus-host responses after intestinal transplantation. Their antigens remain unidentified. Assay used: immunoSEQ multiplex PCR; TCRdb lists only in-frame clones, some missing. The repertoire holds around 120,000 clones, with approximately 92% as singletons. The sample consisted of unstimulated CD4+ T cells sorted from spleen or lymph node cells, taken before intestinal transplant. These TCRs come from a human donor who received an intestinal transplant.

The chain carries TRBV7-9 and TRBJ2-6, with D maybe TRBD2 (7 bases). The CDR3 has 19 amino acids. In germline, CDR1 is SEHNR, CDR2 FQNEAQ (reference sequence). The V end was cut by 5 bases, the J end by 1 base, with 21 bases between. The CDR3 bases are TGTGCCAGCAGCCGATCGGTTGGGAGGGGGACTTCTGGGGCCAACGTCCTGACTTTC. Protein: CASSRSVGRGTSGANVLTF.

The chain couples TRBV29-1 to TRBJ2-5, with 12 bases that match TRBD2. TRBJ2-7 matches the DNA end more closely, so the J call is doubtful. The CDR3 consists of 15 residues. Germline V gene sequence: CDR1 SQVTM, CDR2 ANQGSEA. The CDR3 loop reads CSVQRLAGDAYEQYF. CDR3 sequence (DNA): TGCAGCGTGCAAAGACTAGCGGGAGACGCCTACGAGCAGTACTTC.